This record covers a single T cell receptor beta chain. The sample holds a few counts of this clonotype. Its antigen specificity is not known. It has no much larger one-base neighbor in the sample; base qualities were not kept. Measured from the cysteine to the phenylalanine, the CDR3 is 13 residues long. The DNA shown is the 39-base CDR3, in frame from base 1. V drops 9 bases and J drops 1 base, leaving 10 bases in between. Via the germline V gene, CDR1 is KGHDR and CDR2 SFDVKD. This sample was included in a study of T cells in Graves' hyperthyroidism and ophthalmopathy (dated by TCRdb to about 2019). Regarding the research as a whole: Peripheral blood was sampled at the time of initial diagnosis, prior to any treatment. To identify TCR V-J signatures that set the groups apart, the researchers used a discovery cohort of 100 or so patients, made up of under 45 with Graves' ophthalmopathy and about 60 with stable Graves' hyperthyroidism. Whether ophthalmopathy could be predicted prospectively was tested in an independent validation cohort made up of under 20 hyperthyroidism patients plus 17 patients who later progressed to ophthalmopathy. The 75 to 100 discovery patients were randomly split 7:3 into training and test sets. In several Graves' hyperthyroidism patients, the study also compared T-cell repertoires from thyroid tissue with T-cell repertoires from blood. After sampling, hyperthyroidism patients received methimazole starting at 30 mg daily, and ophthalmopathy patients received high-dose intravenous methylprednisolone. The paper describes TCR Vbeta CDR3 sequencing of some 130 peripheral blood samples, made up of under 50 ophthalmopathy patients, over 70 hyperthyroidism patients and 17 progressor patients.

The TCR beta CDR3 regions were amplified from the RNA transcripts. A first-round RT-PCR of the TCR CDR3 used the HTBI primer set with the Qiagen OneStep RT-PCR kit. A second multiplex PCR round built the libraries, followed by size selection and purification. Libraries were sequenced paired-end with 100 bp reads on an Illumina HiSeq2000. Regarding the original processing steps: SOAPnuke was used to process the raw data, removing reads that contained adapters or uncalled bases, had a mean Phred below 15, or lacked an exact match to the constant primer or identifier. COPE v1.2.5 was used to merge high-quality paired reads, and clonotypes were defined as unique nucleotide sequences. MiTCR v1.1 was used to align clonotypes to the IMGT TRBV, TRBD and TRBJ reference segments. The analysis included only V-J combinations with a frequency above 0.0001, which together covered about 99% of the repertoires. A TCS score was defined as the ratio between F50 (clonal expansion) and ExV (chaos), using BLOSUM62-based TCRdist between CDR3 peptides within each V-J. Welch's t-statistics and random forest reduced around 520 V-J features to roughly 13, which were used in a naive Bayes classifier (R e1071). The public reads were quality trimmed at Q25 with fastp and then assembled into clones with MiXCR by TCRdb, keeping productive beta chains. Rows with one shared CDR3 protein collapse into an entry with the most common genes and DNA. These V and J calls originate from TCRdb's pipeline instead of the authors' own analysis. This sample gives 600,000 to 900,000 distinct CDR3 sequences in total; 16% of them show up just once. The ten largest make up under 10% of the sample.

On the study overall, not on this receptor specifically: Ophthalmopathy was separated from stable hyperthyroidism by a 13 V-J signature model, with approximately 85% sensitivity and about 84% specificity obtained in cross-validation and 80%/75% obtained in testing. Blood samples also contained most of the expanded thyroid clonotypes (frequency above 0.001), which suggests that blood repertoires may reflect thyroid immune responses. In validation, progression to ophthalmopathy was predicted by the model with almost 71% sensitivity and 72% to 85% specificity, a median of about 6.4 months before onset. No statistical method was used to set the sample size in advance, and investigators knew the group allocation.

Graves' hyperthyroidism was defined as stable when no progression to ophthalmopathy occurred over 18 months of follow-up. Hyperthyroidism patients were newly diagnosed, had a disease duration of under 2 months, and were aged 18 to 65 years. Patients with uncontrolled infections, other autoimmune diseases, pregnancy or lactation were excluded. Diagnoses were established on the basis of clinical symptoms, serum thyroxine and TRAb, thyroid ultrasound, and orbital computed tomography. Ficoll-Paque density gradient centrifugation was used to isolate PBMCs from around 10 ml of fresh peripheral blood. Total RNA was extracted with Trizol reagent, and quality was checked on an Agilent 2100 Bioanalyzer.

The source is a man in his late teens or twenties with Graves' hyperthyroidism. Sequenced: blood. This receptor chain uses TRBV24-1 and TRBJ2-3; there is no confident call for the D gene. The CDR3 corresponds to CATGIPGTDTQYF. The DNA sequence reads TGTGCCACCGGTATCCCGGGCACAGATACGCAGTATTTT.